The 7 T cell receptor beta chains reported below all come from one sample, sequenced in a study of blood T cells in healthy people across ages. Next came a second PCR, run for roughly 6 to 11 cycles, which used a sample-barcoded 5' primer along with a J-beta primer mix. Each CDR3 protein gets one entry after TCRdb re-called the 5' RACE reads with MiXCR. The sample shows under 700,000 distinct CDR3 sequences, 20% to 30% of them seen only once. Another study also made use of these data, one on T cells of mothers and their children.

The material sequenced was blood. These TCRs come from a boy between 10 and 17 years old in good health.

The gene calls are TRBV5-1 and TRBJ2-3; D uncertain. The CDR3 contains 12 residues. CDR1 is SGHRS and CDR2 is YFSETQ in the germline V gene. V lost 5 bases and J 10 bases, leaving 14 bases between the germline ends. CDR3 amino acids: CASSSTRVAQYF. DNA for the CDR3: TGCGCCAGCAGTTCGACCCGGGTAGCGCAGTATTTT.

This clonotype appeared once. V and J are TRBV10-3 and TRBJ2-7; D remains unclear. Trimming took off 11 bases at V and 1 base at J, with 18 bases between the two ends. In germline, CDR1 is ENHRY, CDR2 SYGVKD. This CDR3 has 14 residues. The CDR3, as DNA: TGTGCCCCCTGGTCTGCTAGTTCTTCCTACGAGCAGTACTTC. It codes for CAPWSASSSYEQYF.

This clonotype was observed a handful of times. The J gene is TRBJ2-3, the V gene TRBV7-9; either TRBD1 or TRBD2 may fit D (5 bases each). The CDR3 has 15 amino acids. From germline, CDR1 is SEHNR and CDR2 FQNEAQ (reference sequence). Trimming removed 5 bases at V and 0 bases at J, with 12 bases between. The CDR3 sequence is CASSPPGASTDTQYF. The CDR3 DNA sequence: TGTGCCAGCAGCCCTCCCGGGGCCAGCACAGATACGCAGTATTTT.

The table lists this clonotype with a few counts. The chain carries TRBV12-3 or TRBV12-4 and TRBJ2-1; no definite D call. The CDR3 consists of 10 residues. Trimming removed 3 bases from V and 10 bases from J, with 4 bases in between. DNA for the CDR3: TGTGCCAGCAGTTTCCCCGAGCAGTTCTTC. Protein: CASSFPEQFF.

This clonotype was observed a handful of times. Its ends do not fully match the called genes, so a read error is possible. The chain recombines TRBV4-2 with TRBJ2-7; D may be TRBD2 (5 bases). The CDR3 is 16 residues long. Germline values: CDR1 LGHNA, CDR2 YNFKEQ. The CDR3 sequence: CASSQDGSDPSYEQYF. CDR3 bases: TGTGCCAGCAGTCAAGATGGGAGCGACCCTTCCTACGAGCAGTACTTC.

V is TRBV20-1 and J is TRBJ2-5; perhaps D is TRBD1 or TRBD2 (5 bases each). The V end was cut by 0 bases, the J end by 4 bases, with 9 bases between. Germline V gene sequence: CDR1 DFQATT, CDR2 SNEGSKA (reference sequence). This CDR3 has 13 amino acids. The CDR3 sequence is CSARDPRGETQYF. CDR3 bases: TGCAGTGCTAGAGATCCGAGGGGAGAGACCCAGTACTTC.

This clonotype was seen once. The chain has TRBV7-2 and TRBJ1-2, with 9 nucleotides matching TRBD1. After removal of 5 bases from V and 6 bases from J, the junction contained 10 bases not matched to a gene. CDR3 length: 15 amino acids. The germline V gene encodes CDR1 SGHTA and CDR2 FQGNSA. The CDR3 is CASSLHRGQVDGYTF. The CDR3 nucleotides are TGTGCCAGCAGCCTCCACAGGGGGCAAGTTGATGGCTACACCTTC.